This T cell receptor beta chain came from a study of T-cell memory formation after mild COVID-19. To note about this clonotype: Its antigen remains unknown.

The study's findings and limits: Among clones contracting day 15 to 85, CD4/CD8 was balanced, whereas later expanders leaned CD4+.

V lost 4 bases to trimming and J lost 6 bases; unmatched junction nucleotides: 8. The CDR3 length is 15 residues. Germline CDR1 reads SGHKS; CDR2 reads YYEKEE (reference sequence). Using its own MiXCR run on the 5' RACE reads, TCRdb lists one record per CDR3 protein. The sample contains 500,000 to 550,000 distinct CDR3 sequences, around 21% of which appear only once. Material: PBMCs or a T cell subset sorted from them (not recorded which). The chain joins TRBV5-5 to TRBJ2-1, with 9 bases lining up with TRBD2. The clonotype was recovered from an adult woman who had mild COVID-19 (a few samples of this study predate the infection). Cell type and time point are not known. This CDR3 is CASSNTSGSFNEQFF. DNA of the CDR3: TGTGCCAGCAGCAATACTAGCGGGTCATTCAATGAGCAGTTCTTC.